This T cell receptor beta chain was documented in a study of cytomegalovirus exposure and HLA in healthy donors. The overall study: It was reported in a later analysis that the approximately 120 validation repertoires used the same platform as the 500 to 700 first-cohort repertoires.

General study points: Reported performance of the classifier showed diagnosis of cytomegalovirus status with high specificity and sensitivity. Some public TCRs appeared in many individuals, while most sequences were rare.

About this clone: What it binds is not known.

The method was immunoSEQ multiplex PCR; TCRdb's version includes in-frame clones alone and lacks a portion of them. The repertoire holds roughly 200,000 clones, with roughly 81% as singletons. Germline V gene lookup returns CDR1 SGHTA and CDR2 FQGNSA. The length of the CDR3 is 17 residues. Unmatched junction bases numbered 13, after V lost 1 base and J lost 4 bases. Sample: PBMCs. The TCR originated in a woman younger than 45 in good health and CMV-seronegative. The chain carries TRBV7-2 and TRBJ2-7; 7 bases line up with TRBD2. Here the CDR3 reads CASSLDRLGSGGYEQYF. CDR3 nucleotides: TGTGCCAGCAGCTTAGATCGCCTTGGGTCGGGGGGATACGAGCAGTACTTC.